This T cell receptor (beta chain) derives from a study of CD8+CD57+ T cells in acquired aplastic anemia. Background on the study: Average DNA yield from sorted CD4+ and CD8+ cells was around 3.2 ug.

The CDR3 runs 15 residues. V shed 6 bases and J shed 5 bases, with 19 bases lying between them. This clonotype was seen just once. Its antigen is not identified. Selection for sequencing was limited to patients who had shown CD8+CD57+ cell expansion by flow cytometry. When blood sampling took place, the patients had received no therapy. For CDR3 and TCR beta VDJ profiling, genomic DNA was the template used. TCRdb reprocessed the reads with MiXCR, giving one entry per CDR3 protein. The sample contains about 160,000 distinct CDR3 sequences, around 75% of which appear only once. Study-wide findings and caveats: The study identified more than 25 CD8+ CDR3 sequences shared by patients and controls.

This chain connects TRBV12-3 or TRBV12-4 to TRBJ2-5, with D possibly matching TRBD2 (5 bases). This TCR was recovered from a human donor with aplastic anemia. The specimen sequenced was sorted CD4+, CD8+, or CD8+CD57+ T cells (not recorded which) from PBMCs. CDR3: CASSVSSRGWETQYF. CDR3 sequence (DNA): TGTGCCAGCAGCGTCTCGAGCCGGGGTTGGGAGACCCAGTACTTC.